These 20 T cell receptor beta chains came from one sample sequenced in a study of T cells in Graves' hyperthyroidism and ophthalmopathy. RNA transcripts served as the template for amplifying TCR beta CDR3 regions. An initial round of RT-PCR targeting the TCR CDR3 relied on the HTBI primer set. One entry per CDR3 protein, called by TCRdb with MiXCR from the multiplex PCR reads. The sample records some 98,000 distinct CDR3 sequences, roughly 37% being singletons. Sequencing input: peripheral blood or thyroid tissue (not recorded which). The source of these receptors is a woman in her twenties or thirties with Graves' hyperthyroidism.

In its sample, this clonotype was seen many times. This chain links TRBV9 with TRBJ1-5, with a possible D match to TRBD1 (5 bases). The CDR3 spans 13 residues. Germline V gene sequence: CDR1 SGDLS, CDR2 YYNGEE. V was cut by 0 bases and J by 6 bases, with 7 bases left in between. The CDR3 region is CASSVGGSQPQHF. The CDR3 DNA is TGTGCCAGCAGCGTAGGGGGGAGTCAGCCCCAGCATTTT.

This clonotype turned up a few times. This chain uses TRBV7-8 with TRBJ2-3; D may be TRBD2 (6 bases). V dropped 5 bases and J dropped 5 bases, with 14 bases sitting between them. The CDR3 totals 14 residues. Per the germline V gene, CDR1 is SGHVS and CDR2 is FQNEAQ. The CDR3 spells CASSLGTFRDTQYF. CDR3 in DNA: TGTGCCAGCAGCCTCGGGACTTTCAGAGATACGCAGTATTTT. The complete variable domain, with remaining parts taken from reference TRBV7-8 and TRBJ2-3, reads GAGVSQSPRYKVAKRGQDVALRCDPISGHVSLFWYQQALGQGPEFLTYFQNEAQLDKSGLPSDRFFAERPEGSVSTLKIQRTQQEDSAVYLCASSLGTFRDTQYFGPGTRLTVL.

This clonotype was counted many times. The CDR3 carries no conserved terminal phenylalanine or tryptophan, so it likely arises from a read error. The V call is TRBV9, the J call TRBJ2-5; possibly TRBD2 for D (6 bases). The CDR3 sequence is 16 residues long. The V and J ends lost 3 bases and 4 bases respectively, with 19 bases between them. Germline V gene lookup returns CDR1 SGDLS and CDR2 YYNGEE. The CDR3 DNA sequence: TGTGCCAGCAGCGCTCGTGGACTACTTCTGCGAGAGACCCAGTACCTC. Protein sequence: CASSARGLLLRETQYL.

The J gene is TRBJ2-5, the V gene TRBV4-1, with 15 nucleotides matching TRBD2. The CDR3 loop spans 17 amino acids. The junction had 4 bases not matched to a gene; V was cut back by 4 bases and J by 1 base. CDR1 is MGHRA, CDR2 YSYEKL, per germline. The CDR3 region has the DNA TGCGCCAGCAGCCCGGGACTAGCGGGAGGCCGCCAAGAGACCCAGTACTTC. Translated: CASSPGLAGGRQETQYF.

In this sample, this clonotype turned up a few times. V is TRBV2 and J is TRBJ1-5; 9 bases fit TRBD1. Germline lookup yields CDR1 SNHLY and CDR2 FYNNEI. Germline trimming cut 5 bases from V and 3 bases from J; bases unmatched to any gene: 23. This CDR3 is built from 21 residues. The CDR3 bases are TGTGCCAGCAGTTACTCTTTATCGAAGGACAGGGGCCGACTAGTCAATCAGCCCCAGCATTTT. Its translation is CASSYSLSKDRGRLVNQPQHF. Variable domain in full (rest from reference TRBV2 and TRBJ1-5): EPEVTQTPSHQVTQMGQEVILRCVPISNHLYFYWYRQILGQKVEFLVSFYNNEISEKSEIFDDQFSVERPDGSNFTLKIRSTKLEDSAMYFCASSYSLSKDRGRLVNQPQHFGDGTRLSIL.

For the CDR3, the DNA is TGCGCCAGCAGGCCCGCCGGGACGTCGCGAGAGACCCAGTACTTC. Translated, it gives CASRPAGTSRETQYF. This sequence joins TRBV5-1 and TRBJ2-5, with D possibly called TRBD1 or TRBD2 (5 bases each). Trimming removed 5 bases from V and 4 bases from J, with 18 bases in between. CDR1 and CDR2 (germline): SGHRS, YFSETQ. CDR3 length: 15 residues.

This clonotype has a count of ten or more. The chain has TRBV20-1 and TRBJ1-1; tentatively, D is TRBD1 (5 bases). The CDR3 has 13 residues. CDR1 is DFQATT, CDR2 SNEGSKA, per germline (reference sequence). Trimming shortened V by 5 bases and J by 0 bases, and 10 bases separated the two germline ends. CDR3 sequence (DNA): TGCAGTGCTGGCCCCAGGGTGAACACTGAAGCTTTCTTT. Translation: CSAGPRVNTEAFF.

This clonotype was detected a few times. This sequence joins TRBV5-1 and TRBJ2-7; the match to TRBD2 covers 14 bases. The CDR3 runs to 14 residues. Unmatched junction bases numbered 5, after V lost 7 bases and J lost 5 bases. From germline, CDR1 is SGHRS and CDR2 YFSETQ. CDR3 sequence reads: CASRPGLAGDEQYF. In DNA, the CDR3 is TGCGCCAGCCGCCCGGGACTAGCGGGAGACGAGCAGTACTTC. Complete variable domain (other parts from reference TRBV5-1 and TRBJ2-7): KAGVTQTPRYLIKTRGQQVTLSCSPISGHRSVSWYQQTPGQGLQFLFEYFSETQRNKGNFPGRFSGRQFSNSRSEMNVSTLELGDSALYLCASRPGLAGDEQYFGPGTRLTVT.

This clonotype was seen many times. This chain links TRBV20-1 with TRBJ1-5; D remains unclear. V shed 3 bases and J shed 2 bases, with 17 bases lying between them. The CDR3 spans 16 residues. Per the germline V gene, CDR1 is DFQATT and CDR2 is SNEGSKA (reference sequence). The CDR3 DNA is TGCAGTGCTAGTTTATGGGTCCTCGTGGGCAATCAGCCCCAGCATTTT. Residues: CSASLWVLVGNQPQHF.

The table lists this clonotype with a few counts. This chain uses TRBV9 with TRBJ2-3, with D maybe TRBD2 (6 bases). The CDR3 loop spans 14 amino acids. V shed 0 bases and J shed 5 bases, with 10 bases lying between them. Germline V gene lookup returns CDR1 SGDLS and CDR2 YYNGEE. CDR3 amino acids: CASSVGGTGDTQYF. CDR3 sequence (DNA): TGTGCCAGCAGCGTAGGCGGGACCGGAGATACGCAGTATTTT. The full variable domain, rest sourced from reference TRBV9 and TRBJ2-3, is DSGVTQTPKHLITATGQRVTLRCSPRSGDLSVYWYQQSLDQGLQFLIQYYNGEERAKGNILERFSAQQFPDLHSELNLSSLELGDSALYFCASSVGGTGDTQYFGPGTRLTVL.

This clonotype was seen repeatedly, ten times or more. CDR3 nucleotides: TGCGCCAGTAGATGGGGGGTAACTAATGAAAAACTGTTTTTT. This gives the protein CASRWGVTNEKLFF. The genes are TRBV4-1 and TRBJ1-4; a possible D gene is TRBD1 (5 bases). V lost 9 bases and J lost 1, with 12 bases in between. The CDR3 is 14 amino acids. Germline V lookup: CDR1 MGHRA, CDR2 YSYEKL.

This clonotype showed up many times. The J gene is TRBJ1-6, the V gene TRBV5-1, with 8 bases lining up with TRBD1. The junction had 10 bases not matched to a gene; V was cut back by 4 bases and J by 10 bases. The CDR3 has 15 residues. CDR1 is SGHRS and CDR2 is YFSETQ in the germline V gene. DNA of the CDR3: TGCGCCAGCAGCGCGAATGGACAGGGAATCTCACCCCTCCACTTT. As protein: CASSANGQGISPLHF.

This clonotype was found many times. CDR3 nucleotides: TGCAGTGCTAGCGAGCGACAGGTCTCCGGGGAGCTGTTTTTT. Its protein product is CSASERQVSGELFF. J is TRBJ2-2 and V is TRBV20-1, with a weak D call TRBD1 (6 bases). V lost 3 bases, J lost 6 bases, and 14 bases lay in between. CDR1 DFQATT and CDR2 SNEGSKA come from the germline V gene (reference sequence). The length of the CDR3 is 14 residues.

As for this clonotype: At one boundary the junction diverges from the germline segment, which might be a read error. This chain uses TRBV7-9 with TRBJ2-5; D is unresolved. Germline V gene lookup returns CDR1 SEHNR and CDR2 FQNEAQ (reference sequence). The CDR3 length is 16 residues. The CDR3 here is CANSLGFRSYQETQCF. The CDR3 DNA reads as TGTGCCAACAGCTTAGGATTCAGGTCTTACCAAGAGACCCAGTGCTTC.

This clonotype was seen ten or more times. The chain joins TRBV27 to TRBJ2-5; D not certain. Trimming took off 3 bases at V and 5 bases at J, with 7 bases between the two ends. The CDR3 is 12 amino acids. Germline CDR1 and CDR2: MNHEY and SMNVEV (reference sequence). The CDR3 loop reads CASSFDLETQYF. In DNA form, the CDR3 reads TGTGCCAGCAGTTTTGATCTCGAGACCCAGTACTTC.

The rearrangement links TRBV5-4 to TRBJ1-1; D not resolved. Germline V gene lookup returns CDR1 SGHNT and CDR2 YYREEE (reference sequence). V was shortened by 5 bases and J by 6 bases, with 14 bases between the two germline ends. The CDR3 loop spans 13 amino acids. CDR3: CASRKSLGSEAFF. The CDR3 bases are TGTGCCAGCAGAAAAAGTCTGGGGTCTGAAGCTTTCTTT.

Notes on this clonotype: This may be a read error: a much more frequent sequence differs by one nucleotide. The V call is TRBV6-6, the J call TRBJ1-1; no clear D. Deletions cut 5 bases from V and 5 bases from J, with 15 bases between. This CDR3 spans 14 amino acids. In germline, CDR1 is MNHNY, CDR2 SVGAGI (reference sequence). The CDR3 DNA sequence: TGTGCCAGCAGTCCTTCTGCGCCGGATACTGAAGCTTTCTTT. It codes for CASSPSAPDTEAFF.

The table lists this clonotype with many counts. The chain uses TRBV5-8 and TRBJ2-2, with TRBD2 identical over 7 bases. The J segment lost 3 bases and the V segment lost 4 bases, leaving 6 bases of the junction unmatched. This CDR3 is 15 amino acids long. Germline-derived CDR1 and CDR2 are SGHTS and YDEGEE. The CDR3 DNA reads as TGTGCCAGCAGCGTAGTTAGCGGGTACACCGGGGAGCTGTTTTTT. This sequence encodes CASSVVSGYTGELFF.

The V and J genes are TRBV10-3 and TRBJ1-4; 11 bases agree with TRBD1. Looked up from germline, CDR1 is ENHRY and CDR2 is SYGVKD. This CDR3 spans 16 amino acids. Trimming cost V 5 bases and J 3 bases; bases outside gene matches: 5. Written as DNA, the CDR3 is TGTGCCATCAGTTCCGGGACAGGGGGGCCTAATGAAAAACTGTTTTTT. This translates into CAISSGTGGPNEKLFF.

This clonotype was seen repeatedly, ten times or more. V usage is TRBV2 and J usage is TRBJ2-5, with TRBD1 identical over 7 bases. The CDR3 has 13 amino acids. Trimming at V came to 4 bases and at J to 8 bases, leaving 7 bases not matched to a gene. The V gene's germline CDR1 is SNHLY and CDR2 FYNNEI. This CDR3 is CASSAGTEGTQYF. The CDR3 DNA follows: TGTGCCAGCAGTGCCGGGACAGAGGGAACCCAGTACTTC.